The 20 T cell receptor beta chains in this list originate from one sample, sequenced in a study of cytomegalovirus exposure and HLA in healthy donors. Both 60 Vbeta primers and 13 Jbeta primers went into the PCR. TCRdb keeps only in-frame clones here, not all; method: immunoSEQ multiplex PCR. The sample carries around 150,000 clones, 68% recorded once. The specimen sequenced was PBMCs. These receptors were collected from a man aged 50 to 59 in good health and CMV-seronegative.

This rearrangement joins TRBV27 to TRBJ1-2; TRBD1 aligns across 9 bases. The V gene end was trimmed by 5 bases and the J gene end by 2 bases; junction bases not matched to a gene: 6. CDR3 length: 15 amino acids. From germline, CDR1 is MNHEY and CDR2 SMNVEV (reference sequence). CDR3 in amino acids: CASSAIGTGNYGYTF. The CDR3 nucleotides are TGTGCCAGCAGTGCCATCGGGACAGGGAACTATGGCTACACCTTC.

Concerning this clone: One junction end disagrees with the germline gene, perhaps due to a read error. The chain employs TRBV15 and TRBJ2-1; D possibly corresponds to TRBD2 (6 bases). CDR1 and CDR2 (germline): LNHNV, YYDKDF (reference sequence). The CDR3 extends over 15 amino acids. CDR3 DNA: TGTGCCACCGGCAGTATGGCGGGGCGGACGAGGGAGCAGTTCTTC. Translation: CATGSMAGRTREQFF. The full variable domain, its missing parts supplied by reference TRBV15 and TRBJ2-1, is DAMVIQNPRYQVTQFGKPVTLSCSQTLNHNVMYWYQQKSSQAPKLLFHYYDKDFNNEADTPDNFQSRRPNTSFCFLDIRSPGLGDTAMYLCATGSMAGRTREQFFGPGTRLTVL.

V usage is TRBV7-8 and J usage is TRBJ2-3; 8 bases are a match to TRBD1. This CDR3 is 16 amino acids long. The germline V gene encodes CDR1 SGHVS and CDR2 FQNEAQ. Germline trimming cut 4 bases from V and 4 bases from J; bases unmatched to any gene: 10. This CDR3 reads CASSSSGGVRADTQYF. The CDR3 region has the DNA TGTGCCAGCAGCTCGTCAGGGGGCGTTCGAGCAGATACGCAGTATTTT.

The genes are TRBV5-1 and TRBJ2-1; 10 bases align to TRBD2. With 1 base clipped from V and 6 bases from J, the junction kept 4 bases outside the gene matches. Germline V CDR1 and CDR2: SGHRS, YFSETQ. This CDR3 is 15 amino acids long. CDR3 nucleotides: TGCGCCAGCAGCTTGAGGGCTAGCGGGAGCAATGAGCAGTTCTTC. Amino acid sequence: CASSLRASGSNEQFF.

This chain links TRBV28 with TRBJ1-6; TRBD1 agrees at 12 bases. The CDR3 totals 16 residues. Looked up from germline, CDR1 is MDHEN and CDR2 is SYDVKM. J lost 8 bases, V lost 2 bases, and 4 bases had no gene match. CDR3 region: CASSLPGQGAYSPLHF. The CDR3 DNA follows: TGTGCCAGCAGTTTACCGGGACAGGGGGCCTATTCACCCCTCCACTTT.

The chain is built from TRBV4-1 and TRBJ2-3, with a weak D call TRBD2 (7 bases). This CDR3 contains 15 residues. Germline V gene sequence: CDR1 MGHRA, CDR2 YSYEKL. V lost 0 bases, J lost 4 bases, and 11 bases lay in between. The CDR3 sequence is CASSQEGGRADTQYF. In DNA, the CDR3 is TGCGCCAGCAGCCAAGAGGGGGGGCGGGCAGATACGCAGTATTTT.

This clone was observed a few times. This chain connects TRBV4-2 to TRBJ2-5, with TRBD2 matching 10 bases. The tail of the sequence fits TRBJ2-7 better, so the J call may be wrong. CDR1 and CDR2 from the germline V gene are LGHNA and YNFKEQ. This CDR3 contains 16 residues. CDR3 protein: CASSQRLAGPPYEQYF. CDR3 bases: TGTGCCAGCAGCCAAAGACTAGCGGGTCCCCCCTACGAGCAGTACTTC.

The genes are TRBV5-6 and TRBJ2-7; a possible D gene is TRBD1 (6 bases). CDR3 length: 15 amino acids. V gave up 4 bases and J gave up 0 bases, with 14 bases separating them. Per the germline V gene, CDR1 is SGHDT and CDR2 is YYEEEE. The chain's CDR3 is CASSLRDIVSYEQYF. CDR3 bases: TGTGCCAGCAGCCTCCGGGACATAGTCTCCTACGAGCAGTACTTC. Variable domain in full (rest from reference TRBV5-6 and TRBJ2-7): DAGVTQSPTHLIKTRGQQVTLRCSPKSGHDTVSWYQQALGQGPQFIFQYYEEEERQRGNFPDRFSGHQFPNYSSELNVNALLLGDSALYLCASSLRDIVSYEQYFGPGTRLTVT.

In its sample, this clone was seen once. V is TRBV20-1 and J is TRBJ1-1, with D uncertain. Looked up from germline, CDR1 is DFQATT and CDR2 is SNEGSKA (reference sequence). V lost 1 base, J lost 10 bases, and 10 bases lay in between. The CDR3 is made up of 11 amino acids. As DNA, the CDR3 is TGCAGTGCTAGAGGGCGAGGTCCAGCTTTCTTT. As protein: CSARGRGPAFF.

The chain links TRBV6-4 to TRBJ1-4, with 7 nucleotides matching TRBD1. The germline V gene encodes CDR1 MRHNA and CDR2 SNTAGT. This CDR3 has 14 residues. With 8 bases clipped from V and 8 bases from J, the junction kept 11 bases outside the gene matches. The CDR3, as DNA: TGTGCCAGCCCTCCCGGAACAGGGGAGGAAAAACTGTTTTTT. Amino acid sequence: CASPPGTGEEKLFF.

The CDR3 spells CASRTGGVYEQYF. CDR3 nucleotides: TGTGCCAGCAGGACAGGGGGCGTTTACGAGCAGTACTTC. The chain uses TRBV9 and TRBJ2-7; 10 bases line up with TRBD1. The CDR3 length is 13 residues. In germline, CDR1 is SGDLS, CDR2 YYNGEE. V trimming: 5 bases; J trimming: 4 bases; junction bases outside the gene matches: 3. The whole variable domain, remainder taken from reference TRBV9 and TRBJ2-7, is DSGVTQTPKHLITATGQRVTLRCSPRSGDLSVYWYQQSLDQGLQFLIQYYNGEERAKGNILERFSAQQFPDLHSELNLSSLELGDSALYFCASRTGGVYEQYFGPGTRLTVT.

V is TRBV11-1 and J is TRBJ2-2; the D gene is possibly TRBD2 (5 bases). Trimming left V 8 bases short and J 4 bases short, with 14 bases between. The germline V gene has CDR1 SGHAT and CDR2 FQDESV (reference sequence). The length of the CDR3 is 14 residues. In DNA, the CDR3 is TGTGCCAGCCGAGGGAAATTGGGCACCGGGGAGCTGTTTTTT. The encoded protein is CASRGKLGTGELFF.

Remarks on this clone: A junction end diverges from the germline sequence, so it may reflect a read error. The chain employs TRBV11-2 and TRBJ2-2; TRBD1 aligns across 8 bases. The germline CDR1 and CDR2 sequences are SGHAT and FQNNGV. The CDR3 has 14 amino acids. The chain's CDR3 is CASSDYRGTGGLFF. The CDR3 coding sequence is TGTGCCAGCAGCGATTACAGGGGGACCGGGGGGCTGTTTTTT.

The chain links TRBV7-2 to TRBJ2-3; weak D call: TRBD2 (6 bases). Germline V gives CDR1 SGHTA, CDR2 FQGNSA. Trimming shortened V by 1 base and J by 3 bases, and 14 bases separated the two germline ends. The CDR3 runs 16 residues. DNA for the CDR3: TGTGCCAGCAGCTTAGGACCGACTAGAGGAACAGATACGCAGTATTTT. Its translation is CASSLGPTRGTDTQYF.

The rearrangement links TRBV7-9 to TRBJ2-7; D may be TRBD2 (5 bases). Germline V gene sequence: CDR1 SEHNR, CDR2 FQNEAQ (reference sequence). This CDR3 has 15 amino acids. With 5 bases removed from V and 3 bases from J, the gap between germline ends came to 17 bases. CDR3 sequence (DNA): TGTGCCAGCAGCATTGCCTCGGGGTCGGTCTACGAGCAGTACTTC. Protein product: CASSIASGSVYEQYF.

The chain combines TRBV5-1 with TRBJ2-7, with TRBD2 matching over 8 bases. The V segment lost 4 bases and the J segment 4 bases; nucleotides outside the gene matches: 10. This CDR3 has 15 amino acids. Per germline, CDR1 SGHRS and CDR2 YFSETQ. This CDR3 reads CASSPQGRGEYEQYF. The CDR3 nucleotides are TGCGCCAGCAGCCCTCAGGGGCGGGGGGAGTACGAGCAGTACTTC. The whole variable domain, remainder taken from reference TRBV5-1 and TRBJ2-7, is KAGVTQTPRYLIKTRGQQVTLSCSPISGHRSVSWYQQTPGQGLQFLFEYFSETQRNKGNFPGRFSGRQFSNSRSEMNVSTLELGDSALYLCASSPQGRGEYEQYFGPGTRLTVT.

This chain uses TRBV20-1 with TRBJ2-1; 10 bases match TRBD2. The CDR3 consists of 10 residues. Germline CDR1 DFQATT, CDR2 SNEGSKA (reference sequence). V was pared by 8 bases and J by 10 bases, with 2 bases of the junction left unmatched. For the CDR3, the DNA is TGCAGTTCGGGACTAGCGGAGCAGTTCTTC. Amino acids: CSSGLAEQFF.

This clone has only a few counts. The CDR3 nucleotides read TGTGCCAGCAGTTTAAGGGCAGGGGTGAAGAACGAGCAGTACTTC. Translation gives CASSLRAGVKNEQYF. This sequence joins TRBV28 and TRBJ2-7; perhaps TRBD1 as D (6 bases). The V end lost 2 bases, the J end lost 5 bases, and 16 bases lay between the germline ends. Germline values: CDR1 MDHEN, CDR2 SYDVKM. CDR3 length equals 15 residues.

The chain couples TRBV19 to TRBJ1-2; no definite D call. Germline CDR1 is LNHDA and CDR2 is SQIVND (reference sequence). V lost 5 bases, J lost 2 bases, and 9 bases lay in between. The CDR3 runs to 13 residues. The CDR3 here is CASSLNINYGYTF. The CDR3, as DNA: TGTGCCAGTAGTTTGAACATAAACTATGGCTACACCTTC.

The V and J genes are TRBV6-5 and TRBJ1-4; 11 positions match TRBD1. The J segment lost 10 bases and the V segment lost 3 bases, leaving 4 bases of the junction unmatched. CDR1 and CDR2 (germline): MNHEY, SVGAGI. This CDR3 comprises 14 residues. This chain's CDR3 is CASSYAGTGGKLFF. CDR3 nucleotide sequence: TGTGCCAGCAGTTATGCCGGGACAGGGGGAAAACTGTTTTTT.